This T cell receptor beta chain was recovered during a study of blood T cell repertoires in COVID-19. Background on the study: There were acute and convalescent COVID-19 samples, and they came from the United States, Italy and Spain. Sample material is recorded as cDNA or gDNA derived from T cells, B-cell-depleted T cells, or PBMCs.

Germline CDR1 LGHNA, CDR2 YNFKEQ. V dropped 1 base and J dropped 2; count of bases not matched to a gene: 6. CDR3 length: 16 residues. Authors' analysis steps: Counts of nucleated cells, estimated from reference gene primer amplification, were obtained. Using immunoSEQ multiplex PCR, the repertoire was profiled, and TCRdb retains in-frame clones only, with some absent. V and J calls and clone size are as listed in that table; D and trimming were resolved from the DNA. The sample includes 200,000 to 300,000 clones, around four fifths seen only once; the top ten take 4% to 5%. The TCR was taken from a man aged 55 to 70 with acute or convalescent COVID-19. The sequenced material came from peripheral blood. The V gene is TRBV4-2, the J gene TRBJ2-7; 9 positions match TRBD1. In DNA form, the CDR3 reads TGTGCCAGCAGCCAAGTAGGGGGACAGGGAGCCTACGAGCAGTACTTC. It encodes CASSQVGGQGAYEQYF.